This T cell receptor beta chain was obtained from a study of CD8+ T cells in alopecia areata. Study in general: Patients in the treated group were given tofacitinib by mouth, 5 to 10 mg twice a day.

RNA extraction was followed by reverse transcription into cDNA, which acted as the sequencing template. Generated by immunoSEQ multiplex PCR, the TCRdb table keeps only in-frame clones and is missing some. This sample has 200,000 to 250,000 clones, with 50% to 65% found just once. Points on this clone: Its target is not known.

The germline CDR1 and CDR2 sequences are SGHTA and FQGTGA. The CDR3 is made up of 13 amino acids. V shed 6 bases and J shed 5 bases, with 13 bases lying between them. Lesional scalp punch biopsies and peripheral blood were collected from alopecia areata patients. Study-level findings and limits: Alphabeta T cells residing in normal skin are also sequenced in scalp samples. Lesional scalp, notably in alopecia totalis/universalis, had clonality above that of normal scalp.

This sequence joins TRBV7-3 and TRBJ2-5; the D gene could be TRBD1 or TRBD2 (5 bases each). The input for sequencing was CD4+ T cells sorted from blood, taken at week 0. The sequence came from a human donor with alopecia areata. The CDR3 spells CASSQGSAETQYF. Written as DNA, the CDR3 is TGTGCCAGCAGTCAGGGTAGCGCGGAGACCCAGTACTTC.